This T cell receptor beta chain was observed in a study of cytomegalovirus exposure and HLA in healthy donors. Study as a whole: Falling in the Caucasian-associated ancestry cluster were about four fifths of 398 genotyped donors.

Primers included in the PCR were 60 Vbeta and 13 Jbeta primers. Assay used: immunoSEQ multiplex PCR; TCRdb lists only in-frame clones, some missing. The repertoire has 100,000 or so clones, less than 80% of them found once; the top ten carry approximately 2.8%. For this clone: The antigen remains unidentified.

The study's findings and limits: Most observed TCR sequences were rare, whereas some public TCRs were detected in many donors. The study assumed roughly uniform donor sequencing depth for presence/absence analyses. By a later analysis, the bulk of CMV-associated TCR beta chains appeared HLA-restricted.

Sample: PBMCs. The clonotype was recovered from a woman aged 40-49 years in good health and CMV-seronegative.

The CDR3 nucleotides read TGTGCCAGCATCGGGACAGGGGAGGGCTACACCTTC. Translation: CASIGTGEGYTF. V and J are TRBV6-5 and TRBJ1-2; 10 nucleotides line up with TRBD1. The CDR3 consists of 12 residues. Germline V gene lookup returns CDR1 MNHEY and CDR2 SVGAGI. The V segment lost 7 bases and the J segment 8 bases; nucleotides outside the gene matches: 4.